At least ten counts were recorded for the clone carrying this TCR beta chain. Its cognate antigen is unknown. This record comes from a study of T cells in Graves' hyperthyroidism and ophthalmopathy. Whole-study results and caveats: Within blood appeared most thyroid clonotypes that had expanded above 0.001.

Exclusion followed for patients with uncontrolled infection, other autoimmune disease, pregnancy or lactation. Clinical symptoms, serum thyroxine and TRAb, thyroid ultrasound and orbital computed tomography together formed the diagnostic basis. Amplification targeted TCR beta CDR3 regions from RNA transcripts. RT-PCR in the first round (using the HTBI primer set) targeted the TCR CDR3. TCRdb called the multiplex PCR reads again in MiXCR, with one record for every CDR3 protein. The sample consists of 550,000 to 700,000 distinct CDR3 sequences, approximately 15% of them appearing once. Germline V gives CDR1 GTSNPN, CDR2 SVGIG (reference sequence). The CDR3 contains 12 residues. V was clipped by 3 bases and J by 3 bases, with 8 bases between them.

The receptor's source is a woman in her thirties or forties with Graves' ophthalmopathy. The chain employs TRBV30 and TRBJ1-1; no firm D call. The sample consisted of blood. CDR3 loop: CAWRPGYTEAFF. As DNA, the CDR3 is TGTGCCTGGAGGCCGGGGTACACTGAAGCTTTCTTT.